This T cell receptor (beta chain) was identified in a study of CD8+ T cells in alopecia areata. Study results and caveats: TCR sharing across patients was less clear than in mice, possibly HLA-related. Normal scalp showed lower clonality than lesional scalp, especially alopecia totalis/universalis. In scalp samples, resident alphabeta T cells of normal skin are also sequenced.

In each case, RNA was isolated and then reverse transcribed into cDNA as the sequencing template. TCRdb keeps only in-frame clones here, not all; method: immunoSEQ multiplex PCR. The sample holds about 200,000 clones; around 50% are singletons and the top ten take nearly 5%. CD4+ and CD8+ T cells were sorted from PBMCs stained for CD3, CD4 and CD8. In this sample, this clone turned up a few times. What it recognizes is unknown. Germline V CDR1 and CDR2: SQVTM, ANQGSEA. The CDR3 has 17 amino acids. The J segment lost 1 base and the V segment lost 0 bases, leaving 8 bases of the junction unmatched. The sequenced sample consisted of CD8+ T cells sorted from blood. The sequence was obtained from a human donor in good health. The chain uses TRBV29-1 and TRBJ1-5; 8 bases are shared with TRBD1. Written as DNA, the CDR3 is TGCAGCGTTGAAGATGTAGGGACAGGTATGAGCAATCAGCCCCAGCATTTT. This translates into CSVEDVGTGMSNQPQHF.